The 27 T cell receptor beta chains below come from one sample, sequenced in a study of glioma-infiltrating T cells. TCR alpha and beta CDR3 regions were amplified from RNA using iRepertoire nested multiplex PCR. In TCRdb, the multiplex PCR reads were re-called with MiXCR into one record per CDR3 protein. This sample has approximately 100,000 distinct CDR3 sequences; around 29% occur once, and the top ten carry 44%. The sequenced sample was glioma tissue, nonneoplastic brain tissue, or PBMCs (not recorded which). The receptors come from a human donor with low-grade glioma or glioblastoma, undergoing nonglioma brain surgery, or in good health (not recorded which).

This clonotype has only a few counts. V usage is TRBV18 and J usage is TRBJ2-7; D ambiguous. The CDR3 extends over 15 amino acids. Per the germline V gene, CDR1 is KGHSH and CDR2 is LQKENI. Trimming cost V 5 bases and J 2 bases, with 16 bases left between them. CDR3 DNA: TGTGCCAGCTCATCTACGGACCGCTTTCCCTACGAGCAGTACTTC. It specifies CASSSTDRFPYEQYF.

There are many counts of this clonotype. The V call is TRBV7-2, the J call TRBJ2-7; 7 positions match TRBD2. The germline gives CDR1 SGHTA, CDR2 FQGNSA. This CDR3 is 13 amino acids long. The V and J ends lost 6 bases and 1 base, in that order; junction bases with no gene match: 3. As DNA, the CDR3 is TGTGCCAGCAGGGTCGGGGGGTCCTACGAGCAGTACTTC. Residues: CASRVGGSYEQYF.

The chain is built from TRBV5-1 and TRBJ2-5; possibly TRBD1 or TRBD2 for D (5 bases each). The length of the CDR3 is 15 residues. Germline assignment: CDR1 SGHRS and CDR2 YFSETQ. Trimming removed 7 bases at V and 7 bases at J, with 23 bases between. The CDR3 reads CASYETPGPVGTQYF. The CDR3 bases are TGCGCCAGCTATGAAACTCCGGGGCCCGTCGGGACCCAGTACTTC.

This clonotype was recorded only once. The chain uses TRBV7-2 and TRBJ1-6; D call uncertain. The ends were cut back, 5 bases at V and 13 bases at J, with 15 bases in the middle. The CDR3 spans 13 residues. Looked up from germline, CDR1 is SGHTA and CDR2 is FQGNSA. The CDR3 is CASSPLPPRPLHF. The CDR3 nucleotides are TGTGCCAGCAGCCCTCTACCACCGCGGCCCCTCCACTTT.

Of note for this clonotype: One end of the junction varies from germline; a read error may be responsible. The chain couples TRBV3-1 to TRBJ2-7, with D possibly matching TRBD2 (5 bases). The CDR3 covers 14 residues. The germline V gene has CDR1 LGHDT and CDR2 YNNKEL (reference sequence). The CDR3 DNA reads as TGTGCCAGCAGCCAAACTAGGAGCTCCTACGAGCGGTACTTC. This gives the protein CASSQTRSSYERYF.

This clonotype was recorded many times. The J gene is TRBJ2-7, the V gene TRBV28; TRBD1 is a possible D gene (6 bases). Germline loops: CDR1 MDHEN, CDR2 SYDVKM. V was trimmed by 6 bases and J by 5 bases, leaving 14 bases between them. The CDR3 runs to 13 residues. CDR3 bases: TGTGCCAGCAGCAACAGGGTGCCGGACGAGCAGTACTTC. This codes for CASSNRVPDEQYF.

This clonotype was recorded many times. This chain links TRBV20-1 with TRBJ1-5, with D hard to call. Between the trimmed V and J ends, which lost 0 bases and 5 bases, there was a span of 8 bases. Germline V gene sequence: CDR1 DFQATT, CDR2 SNEGSKA (reference sequence). The length of the CDR3 is 13 residues. CDR3 in amino acids: CSARETEDQPQHF. As DNA, the CDR3 is TGCAGTGCTAGAGAGACTGAGGATCAGCCCCAGCATTTT.

The chain has TRBV4-2 and TRBJ1-3; D may be TRBD1 (5 bases). V was trimmed by 5 bases and J by 0 bases, leaving 11 bases between them. The CDR3 loop spans 15 amino acids. Germline lookup yields CDR1 LGHNA and CDR2 YNFKEQ. This CDR3 reads CASSLATVSGNTIYF. In DNA form, the CDR3 reads TGTGCCAGCAGCTTGGCGACAGTCTCTGGAAACACCATATATTTT.

This clonotype was detected only a few times. The V call is TRBV5-1, the J call TRBJ2-5, with D perhaps TRBD1 (5 bases). CDR3 length: 15 amino acids. The V gene lost 0 bases and the J gene lost 7 bases, with 16 bases spanning the gap. Per germline, CDR1 SGHRS and CDR2 YFSETQ. The CDR3 DNA is TGCGCCAGCAGCTTGGTTACGGCAGGGCTCGGGACCCAGTACTTC. The encoded protein is CASSLVTAGLGTQYF.

This clonotype was counted many times. V and J are TRBV28 and TRBJ2-2; 12 positions match TRBD2. The V segment lost 2 bases and the J segment 5 bases; nucleotides outside the gene matches: 6. Germline CDR1 is MDHEN and CDR2 is SYDVKM. The CDR3 is 17 amino acids. CDR3 region: CASSLPSGGAWTGELFF. CDR3 bases: TGTGCCAGCAGTTTACCTAGCGGGGGGGCTTGGACCGGGGAGCTGTTTTTT.

As for this clonotype: Just one base apart from a much larger clone, this may be a read error. The rearrangement joins TRBV9 to TRBJ1-3; D is undetermined. Germline loops: CDR1 SGDLS, CDR2 YYNGEE. This CDR3 comprises 13 residues. The CDR3 reads CASSVSPGNNIYF. CDR3 DNA: TGTGCCAGCAGCGTATCCCCAGGAAACAACATATATTTT.

The chain couples TRBV24-1 to TRBJ2-6, with D unclear. This CDR3 spans 14 amino acids. From germline, CDR1 is KGHDR and CDR2 SFDVKD. Trimming stripped 2 bases from V and 8 bases from J, with 9 bases between. CDR3 loop: CATSDSKGPNVLTF. CDR3 nucleotides: TGTGCCACCAGTGATTCAAAGGGTCCCAACGTCCTGACTTTC.

On this clonotype itself: This may stem from a read error, because a much larger clone lies one nucleotide away. The V gene is TRBV20-1, the J gene TRBJ1-1, with D hard to call. CDR3 length: 12 amino acids. Trimming took 3 bases from V and 7 from J, leaving 12 bases between them. The germline gives CDR1 DFQATT, CDR2 SNEGSKA (reference sequence). DNA for the CDR3: TGCAGTGCTAGCCGAACCCACCTTGAAGCTTTCTTT. Encoded protein: CSASRTHLEAFF.

In regard to this clonotype: A clone one base away is much larger, so this may be a read error. V gene TRBV6-2 or TRBV6-3 combines with J gene TRBJ1-5; TRBD1 agrees at 7 bases. V lost 4 bases to trimming and J lost 4 bases; unmatched junction nucleotides: 10. The CDR3 sequence is 16 residues long. Germline CDR1 reads MNHEY; CDR2 reads SVGEGT. The CDR3 loop reads CASSLKGTDRNQPQHF. The CDR3 DNA follows: TGTGCCAGCAGTTTGAAAGGGACAGATAGAAATCAGCCCCAGCATTTT.

Concerning this clonotype itself: Just one base apart from a much larger clone, this may be a read error. Without the conserved terminal phenylalanine or tryptophan, this CDR3 likely stems from a read error. This chain links TRBV7-2 with TRBJ2-7, with D possibly TRBD2 on 6 matching bases. Deletions cut 0 bases from V and 3 bases from J, with 12 bases between. Germline values: CDR1 SGHTA, CDR2 FQGNSA. This CDR3 has 15 amino acids. CDR3 loop: CASSLARDFHYEQYL. CDR3 bases: TGTGCCAGCAGCTTAGCCCGGGACTTCCACTACGAGCAGTACCTC.

Many counts were recorded for this clonotype. V usage is TRBV20-1 and J usage is TRBJ2-5; the match to TRBD1 covers 9 bases. V trimming: 1 base; J trimming: 5 bases; junction bases outside the gene matches: 2. CDR1 and CDR2 from the germline V gene are DFQATT and SNEGSKA (reference sequence). The CDR3 loop spans 13 amino acids. CDR3 coding DNA: TGCAGTGCTAGAGGGACAGGGGATGAGACCCAGTACTTC. This gives the protein CSARGTGDETQYF.

This clonotype was seen a few times. The chain joins TRBV12-3 or TRBV12-4 to TRBJ2-5; 14 bases fit TRBD2. The CDR3 consists of 16 residues. The V gene end was trimmed by 6 bases and the J gene end by 2 bases; junction bases not matched to a gene: 5. CDR3 DNA: TGTGCCAGCAGAGCCGGACTAGCGGGGGGACAAGAGACCCAGTACTTC. Protein sequence: CASRAGLAGGQETQYF.

With respect to this clonotype: Given a much more abundant clone one base away, this may be a read error. The chain recombines TRBV20-1 with TRBJ1-2; no clear D. V lost 5 bases and J 8 bases, leaving 9 bases between the germline ends. The V gene's germline CDR1 is DFQATT and CDR2 SNEGSKA (reference sequence). The length of the CDR3 is 10 residues. The chain's CDR3 is CSAVRGGYTF. CDR3 DNA: TGCAGTGCTGTCCGCGGGGGCTACACCTTC.

The chain has TRBV11-1 and TRBJ2-7; D call uncertain. The V end was cut by 7 bases, the J end by 4 bases, with 14 bases between. The CDR3 spans 13 residues. Germline-derived CDR1 and CDR2 are SGHAT and FQDESV (reference sequence). In nucleotides, the CDR3 is TGTGCCAGCAACCCCCGAAGGAATTACGAGCAGTACTTC. This codes for CASNPRRNYEQYF.

The V call is TRBV7-2, the J call TRBJ2-5; D is possibly TRBD2 (5 bases). This CDR3 comprises 15 residues. Germline loops: CDR1 SGHTA, CDR2 FQGNSA. V was trimmed by 5 bases and J by 1 base, leaving 14 bases between them. This CDR3 reads CASSLVAGVQETQYF. The CDR3 region has the DNA TGTGCCAGCAGCCTGGTTGCCGGGGTCCAAGAGACCCAGTACTTC.

As for this clonotype: A junction end diverges from the germline sequence, so it may reflect a read error. This chain joins TRBV7-2 and TRBJ2-7, with 12 nucleotides matching TRBD2. CDR3 length: 16 amino acids. Germline-derived CDR1 and CDR2 are SGHTA and FQGNSA. The CDR3, as DNA: TGTGTCAGCAGCTTACCCACTAGCGGGGGGTTATACGAGCAGTACTTC. Amino acid sequence: CVSSLPTSGGLYEQYF.

This clonotype came up many times. The CDR3 DNA follows: TGTGCCAGCATTCCCCTTCTATGGGGCACAGATACGCAGTATTTT. It specifies CASIPLLWGTDTQYF. The chain uses TRBV2 and TRBJ2-3; D unresolved. Trimming took 7 bases from V and 1 from J, leaving 15 bases between them. Germline V gives CDR1 SNHLY, CDR2 FYNNEI. This CDR3 contains 15 residues.

Comment on this clonotype: A much larger clone differs by one base, so this may be a read error. The missing conserved phenylalanine or tryptophan at the end of this CDR3 makes a read error likely. This chain links TRBV2 with TRBJ1-6; the D is unclear. Germline CDR1 SNHLY, CDR2 FYNNEI. V dropped 1 base and J dropped 7 bases, with 5 bases sitting between them. This CDR3 has 13 amino acids. Written as DNA, the CDR3 is TGTGCCAGCAGTGAAGTGGCAAATTCACCCCTCCACATT. This codes for CASSEVANSPLHI.

This clonotype was recorded many times. V is TRBV7-8 and J is TRBJ2-1, with TRBD2 matching 10 bases. Germline loops: CDR1 SGHVS, CDR2 FQNEAQ. This CDR3 comprises 19 residues. The junction had 13 bases not matched to a gene; V was cut back by 1 base and J by 4 bases. Here the CDR3 reads CASSLGSSGGTIRYNEQFF. As DNA, the CDR3 is TGTGCCAGCAGCTTAGGGTCTAGCGGGGGCACCATTCGTTACAATGAGCAGTTCTTC.

This chain links TRBV5-1 with TRBJ2-7; 7 bases are shared with TRBD1. Trimming cost V 0 bases and J 1 base; bases outside gene matches: 1. The CDR3 contains 14 residues. Germline values: CDR1 SGHRS, CDR2 YFSETQ. The CDR3 coding sequence is TGCGCCAGCAGCTTGGGACAGGGATCCTACGAGCAGTACTTC. Protein: CASSLGQGSYEQYF.

This clonotype was recorded at least ten times. The V call is TRBV4-2, the J call TRBJ2-7; D is undetermined. Germline assignment: CDR1 LGHNA and CDR2 YNFKEQ. V dropped 0 bases and J dropped 6 bases, with 6 bases sitting between them. The CDR3 covers 12 residues. CDR3 sequence: CASSQDGVEQYF. DNA for the CDR3: TGTGCCAGCAGCCAAGATGGGGTCGAGCAGTACTTC.

This clonotype has a handful of counts. The chain is built from TRBV7-2 and TRBJ2-5, with D tentatively TRBD1 (5 bases). The CDR3 length is 14 residues. V was clipped by 7 bases and J by 2 bases, with 14 bases between them. Looked up from germline, CDR1 is SGHTA and CDR2 is FQGNSA. CDR3 DNA: TGTGCCAGCATCGCCCTATCAGGGCAAGAGACCCAGTACTTC. This gives the protein CASIALSGQETQYF.